This paragraph reports one T cell receptor (beta chain). The clone's antigen remains unknown. No much larger clone exists at a distance of one base, and base qualities are not known. The sample comes from a study of cytomegalovirus exposure and HLA in healthy donors (dated by TCRdb to about 2017). The study in broad terms: An earlier analysis of 550 to 700 of the donors reported about 290 Gb of sequence data and about 100 million unique TCR beta sequences from about 180 million T cells. Among 300 to 450 genotyped donors of the cohort, an average of roughly 240,000 unique TCR beta nucleotide sequences were sequenced per donor, roughly 20% of them non-productive. The study was designed to test whether signatures of past pathogen exposure could be identified by cataloging public T cell receptors. Among the roughly 400 genotyped donors, around 79% belonged to the genetic ancestry cluster associated with self-reported Caucasian donors. High-throughput TCR immunosequencing, statistical association of individual TCRs with disease status, and machine learning were combined to predict cytomegalovirus infection status. An early release covering 550 to 700 HLA-typed donors comprised approximately 300 gigabases of sequencing data and around 80 million unique TCR sequences. Besides the first cohort of 666 subjects, a separate validation cohort made up of some 110 different subjects was used. Rather than drawing on any new phenotypic data, the later analysis identified candidate immune exposures from TCR beta sequences and the way those sequences occurred across donors. In a later genetic analysis, genome-wide SNP genotypes for about 65% of the roughly 670 donors were used, and that subset was treated as a discovery cohort. Roughly 5 DR-DQ haplotypes were handled as single units for association and clustering because linkage in the cohort was strong. The study used immunosequencing to profile the T cell repertoires of 666 subjects and linked those repertoires to cytomegalovirus serostatus. An earlier analysis of 587 of the donors applied high-throughput TCR beta sequencing to assess whether each TCR beta V gene segment acted as functional or pseudogenic. In a later analysis, previously published TCR beta repertoires from about 670 donors were re-analyzed and high-resolution HLA genotyping was added so that TCR occurrence patterns could be studied. Every discovery cohort repertoire had been produced on one sequencing platform. Typing coverage varied by locus: about 620-640 donors for A, B, C, DRB1 and DQB1; around 560 for DQA1; more than 600 for DPA1; roughly 450 for DPB1. Donor age, sex, ethnicity and CMV serostatus were compiled alongside the repertoire data. Class I and class II HLA loci were covered by the typing at four-digit resolution. Results the study describes overall, beyond this receptor: In a later analysis, several top co-occurrence clusters were reported to appear linked to parvovirus B19, influenza, CMV and Epstein-Barr virus. The classifier was reported to diagnose cytomegalovirus status with high specificity and sensitivity in both the original cohort and the validation cohort. Most CMV-associated TCR beta chains appeared to be HLA-restricted in a later analysis, and the HLA associations seemed to be driven largely by CMV exposure. In an earlier analysis of about 550 of the donors, most TCR beta V segments were observed in productive rearrangements about 87% or about 30% of the time, broadly matching IMGT annotations. This cohort had only TCR beta chains sequenced, and the lack of alpha or paired-chain data limited which features could be detected. According to the authors, the approach could potentially be generalized to other disease states and immunological phenotypes. A total of fewer than 200 TCR beta chains were listed by the study as associated with cytomegalovirus. A later genetic analysis reported fewer N-insertions in productive TCRs among donors in an Asian-associated ancestry cluster than the roughly 690-donor mean. Because counts were too low, under 20 rarely observed V segments, including chromosome 9 orphons, were left out of the earlier analysis of over 550 of the donors. In a later genetic analysis, a missense DCLRE1C variant was associated with V-gene and J-gene trimming of TCR beta chains, and the association was replicated in an independent cohort. Linkage disequilibrium might explain the correlated functional status among segregating V segments, but an unknown experimental factor could not be ruled out. While some public TCRs were present in many individuals, most TCR sequences turned up only very rarely across donors. The presence/absence analyses assumed that sequencing depth was roughly uniform across donors, and that assumption may not be true. The 87-base-pair reads could not distinguish some IMGT-functional V segments, including TRBV6-2 and TRBV6-3, so those segments were excluded. The only immune exposure information available for the cohort was CMV serostatus. A later analysis found that TCR association rates varied across HLA loci, with DRB1 alleles showing the most associated TCRs and HLA-C alleles the fewest. A few of the identified cytomegalovirus-associated TCR beta chains were confirmed in vitro to be specific for cytomegalovirus antigens. Assigning TCR associations to individual alleles was difficult when HLA alleles, especially DR and DQ, strongly co-occurred. The sequencing pipeline was judged likely to have produced a cluster of highly shared sequence variants as a technical artifact. A later analysis found that HLA-associated TCR beta chains were more clonally expanded and had lower generation probabilities than equally common non-associated chains. A further reported finding was that TCR beta sequences accurately predicted the HLA-A and HLA-B alleles for most subjects in the first cohort. In a later analysis, more than 15,000 TCR beta sequences were associated with specific HLA alleles at a false discovery rate of 0.05. Because some donors lacked HLA typing at each locus, the association tests relied only on the typed subset.

The library came from the immunoSEQ multiplex PCR assay. The multiplex PCR relied on a mix of 60 forward primers for TCR Vbeta segments and 13 reverse primers for TCR Jbeta segments. The CDR3 region of rearranged TCR beta genes was amplified from genomic DNA by a multiplex PCR assay. Amplified TCR beta libraries were sequenced as 87-base-pair reads on the Illumina HiSeq System. The study's processing was this. Across the 666 repertoires, a later analysis counted roughly 84 million unique TCR beta chains, 9.5 million to 12 million of which were shared by at least two donors. Raw reads were error-corrected and collapsed into unique sequences with a nearest-neighbor algorithm that merged closely related sequences to remove PCR and sequencing errors. V, D and J gene segments were assigned by aligning CDR3 sequences to IMGT reference sequences. For a sequence to be retained, at least a six-nucleotide match to both a V gene segment and a J gene segment was required. A rearrangement counted as productive if the CDR3 had no stop codons and remained in frame with V and J, and every other rearrangement counted as non-productive. CDR3 was defined according to IMGT convention as the region running from the second conserved V-encoded cysteine to the conserved J-encoded phenylalanine. The earlier analysis of 587 of the donors excluded any sequence lacking an unambiguous match to a single V gene segment. An earlier analysis of 587 of the donors called V segments functional above 56.7% productive rearrangements and segregating when the between-donor standard deviation exceeded 5%. A statistical classification framework was built to diagnose cytomegalovirus status from the catalog of TCR beta chain sequences. In a later analysis, TCR nucleotide sequences were compared against IMGT/GENE-DB human TR gene sequences so that V and J genes could be assigned. The TCRdist pipeline was used in a later analysis to assign CDR3 sequences and most-parsimonious VDJ recombination scenarios. In a later analysis, each TCR beta chain was defined by its CDR3 amino acid sequence together with its V-gene family, and reads without a unique V-gene family were excluded. A later analysis removed several hundred highly shared, low-generation-probability nucleotide sequences to deal with suspected cross-contamination and a sequencing artifact. In a later analysis, a clonal expansion index was calculated for each public chain from normalized within-repertoire ranks of inferred template counts. In a later analysis, generation probabilities were computed using a VDJ recombination model fitted to out-of-frame rearrangements, and the results were checked against IGoR. A later analysis scored TCR-TCR, TCR-HLA and TCR-CMV co-occurrence with hypergeometric tests, applying a repertoire-size bias correction to TCR pairs. In a later analysis, false discovery rates were estimated by permuting HLA or CMV assignments 20 times. A later analysis grouped co-occurring TCRs with DBSCAN, adding TCRdist sequence similarity when clustering within HLA-allele-positive subsets. Repertoires with fewer than 30,000 or more than 120,000 public chains, plus five repertoires with anomalous nucleotide sharing, were excluded from co-occurrence clustering. TCRdb stores this immuneACCESS table with in-frame sequences only. Part of the clones is absent; in the studies checked, under half of the shortfall reflects unresolved V genes, and no reason is known for the rest. That table furnishes V, J and clone size, whereas the DNA furnished D and trimming. Across this sample there are more than 95,000 clones, with around 82% seen only once. Around 3.9% of the sample goes to the ten largest clones.

The cohort consisted of approximately 670 healthy bone marrow donors. At the time of sampling, all cohort members were nominally healthy, though unrecorded immune exposures were likely present. The donor tested CMV seronegative and was one of the 352 seronegative cohort members. A peripheral blood sample was collected from each donor, and TCR beta sequencing was performed on peripheral blood mononuclear cells. The Qiagen DNeasy Blood Extraction Kit was used to extract genomic DNA from the blood cell samples. Reading the germline V gene gives CDR1 SQVTM and CDR2 ANQGSEA. The germline V and J ends show losses of 4 bases and 4 bases respectively, and no gene match explains 6 bases of the junction. Spanning cysteine to phenylalanine, the CDR3 consists of 15 amino acids. The read is trimmed to its CDR3 DNA, 45 bases read in frame from base 1.

The rearrangement combines TRBV29-1 with TRBJ2-2; 10 nucleotides in the junction match TRBD1. This TCR derives from a middle-aged man in good health and CMV-seronegative. Sequenced: PBMCs. The CDR3 loop reads CSVATGTGATGELFF. The DNA sequence follows: TGCAGCGTTGCCACCGGGACAGGGGCCACCGGGGAGCTGTTTTTT.